The 18 T cell receptor beta chains below come from one sample, sequenced in a study of identical twins (dated by TCRdb to about 2016). Library preparation was by 5' RACE. The sample was run on an Illumina HiSeq 2000. TCRdb applied fastp at Q25 and MiXCR to the public reads, then kept only in-frame beta chains. Rows are combined by CDR3 protein, so each entry shows the most common genes and DNA. A total of around 220,000 distinct CDR3 sequences appear in this sample, 11% to 15% of them only once. About 9% of the sample lies in the top ten. The specimen was memory (CD45RO+) T cells sorted from blood. The cell subset or site label, read with the paper, signifies: CD45RO+ enriched T cells. The source of these receptors is a woman aged 18-29 years in good health.

This clonotype was counted between two and nine times. V is TRBV6-2 or TRBV6-3 and J is TRBJ2-5; TRBD1 might be the D (6 bases). The germline CDR1 and CDR2 sequences are MNHEY and SVGEGT. The V and J ends lost 2 bases and 4 bases respectively, with 14 bases between them. The CDR3 consists of 15 residues. CDR3 nucleotide sequence: TGTGCCAGCAGTTACGTCCGAGGACAGTCAGAGACCCAGTACTTC. Its protein product is CASSYVRGQSETQYF.

Many counts were recorded for this clonotype. The rearrangement links TRBV12-5 to TRBJ2-2, with 9 bases fitting TRBD1. J gave up 4 bases and V 7 bases, and 7 bases lay outside the gene matches. CDR3 length: 15 residues. Per germline, CDR1 LGHNT and CDR2 FRNRAP. This CDR3 reads CASELQGAGTGELFF. CDR3 coding DNA: TGTGCTAGTGAATTACAGGGGGCAGGCACCGGGGAGCTGTTTTTT.

This clonotype has a handful of counts. The chain is built from TRBV18 and TRBJ1-1; D call uncertain. This CDR3 contains 16 residues. Germline values: CDR1 KGHSH, CDR2 LQKENI. V gave up 1 base and J gave up 2 bases, with 14 bases separating them. The CDR3 protein is CASSPRSSWANTEAFF. CDR3 nucleotide sequence: TGTGCCAGCTCACCACGGAGCAGTTGGGCAAACACTGAAGCTTTCTTT.

J is TRBJ2-3 and V is TRBV5-1; TRBD2 matches at 13 bases. Germline CDR1 reads SGHRS; CDR2 reads YFSETQ. There are 14 residues in the CDR3. Trimming took 6 bases from V and 5 from J; bases not matched to a gene: 3. CDR3 sequence: CASKGLAGEDTQYF. Here the CDR3 DNA reads TGCGCCAGCAAAGGACTAGCGGGGGAAGATACGCAGTATTTT.

This clonotype was recorded a few times. The chain is built from TRBV6-5 and TRBJ2-1; 11 bases are a match to TRBD2. Germline lookup yields CDR1 MNHEY and CDR2 SVGAGI. With 4 bases clipped from V and 7 bases from J, the junction kept 6 bases outside the gene matches. The CDR3 runs to 15 residues. In DNA, the CDR3 is TGTGCCAGCAGTTTTACTAGCGGGAGTTCTAATGAGCAGTTCTTC. It yields the protein CASSFTSGSSNEQFF.

The chain couples TRBV11-3 to TRBJ2-1; D might be TRBD1 (5 bases). From germline, CDR1 is SGHNT and CDR2 YENEEA. This CDR3 is 14 amino acids long. The V gene lost 3 bases and the J gene lost 6 bases, with 12 bases spanning the gap. CDR3 sequence reads: CASSLWGLFNEQFF. CDR3 bases: TGTGCCAGCAGCTTGTGGGGCCTCTTCAATGAGCAGTTCTTC.

The chain uses TRBV4-3 and TRBJ2-3, with 12 bases lining up with TRBD2. The ends lost 0 bases at V and 5 bases at J; junction bases unmatched: 9. This CDR3 contains 18 residues. Germline loops: CDR1 LGHNA, CDR2 YSLEER. DNA of the CDR3: TGCGCCAGCAGCCAAGATCCAGGGCTAGCGGGAGGGGGAGATACGCAGTATTTT. Amino acid sequence: CASSQDPGLAGGGDTQYF.

The table lists this clonotype with many counts. One end of the junction varies from germline; a read error may be responsible. This chain joins TRBV10-3 and TRBJ2-5; either TRBD1 or TRBD2 may fit D (5 bases each). The CDR3 totals 14 residues. Germline CDR1 is ENHRY and CDR2 is SYGVKD. The CDR3 coding sequence is TGTGCCATCAATGAGGGCCGGGGCAGAGAGACCCAGTACTTC. Its translation is CAINEGRGRETQYF.

This chain connects TRBV15 to TRBJ2-7, with a tentative D call TRBD2 (5 bases). Germline lookup yields CDR1 LNHNV and CDR2 YYDKDF (reference sequence). V gave up 0 bases and J gave up 5 bases, with 8 bases separating them. The CDR3 covers 13 residues. The DNA of the CDR3 is TGTGCCACCAGCAGAGATCCGAGGGACGAGCAGTACTTC. Residues: CATSRDPRDEQYF.

The chain couples TRBV29-1 to TRBJ2-1, with a weak D call TRBD2 (5 bases). This CDR3 region has 12 residues. V lost 2 bases and J lost 9, with 11 bases in between. Germline CDR1 and CDR2: SQVTM and ANQGSEA. The CDR3 reads CSVERGYGEQFF. The CDR3 DNA follows: TGCAGCGTTGAAAGAGGGTACGGTGAGCAGTTCTTC.

This clonotype was counted between two and nine times. V is TRBV15 and J is TRBJ2-7; D possibly uses TRBD1 or TRBD2 (5 bases each). The CDR3 is 15 residues long. The V gene lost 3 bases and the J gene lost 3 bases, with 15 bases spanning the gap. The germline V gene has CDR1 LNHNV and CDR2 YYDKDF (reference sequence). The DNA of the CDR3 is TGTGCCACCAGCAGGAACCGGGACGGCGGCTACGAGCAGTACTTC. Translated: CATSRNRDGGYEQYF.

The rearrangement joins TRBV5-1 to TRBJ2-3; the match to TRBD2 covers 10 bases. CDR1 and CDR2 (germline): SGHRS, YFSETQ. CDR3 length equals 17 residues. The V and J ends lost 5 bases and 0 bases, in that order; junction bases with no gene match: 9. CDR3 nucleotide sequence: TGCGCCAGCAGATCCGGGACTAGCGCCTCTAGCACAGATACGCAGTATTTT. This gives the protein CASRSGTSASSTDTQYF.

In its sample, this clonotype was seen many times. The rearrangement joins TRBV20-1 to TRBJ2-3; the match to TRBD2 covers 7 bases. The CDR3 loop spans 14 amino acids. J was trimmed by 7 bases and V by 2 bases; bases with no gene match: 9. Per germline, CDR1 DFQATT and CDR2 SNEGSKA (reference sequence). The CDR3 DNA follows: TGCAGTGCTAGAACACAAGCGGGGTATCATACGCAGTATTTT. As protein: CSARTQAGYHTQYF.

J is TRBJ2-1 and V is TRBV5-1, with 7 bases aligning to TRBD1. CDR1 SGHRS and CDR2 YFSETQ come from the germline V gene. The CDR3 length is 14 residues. Trimming took 4 bases from V and 7 from J; bases not matched to a gene: 8. DNA of the CDR3: TGCGCCAGCAGCCCAGGGGGAACCGGTAATGAGCAGTTCTTC. Its translation is CASSPGGTGNEQFF.

The chain carries TRBV4-2 and TRBJ2-7, with 7 positions matching TRBD1. Germline lookup yields CDR1 LGHNA and CDR2 YNFKEQ. The CDR3 has 15 residues. The trim removed 2 bases at V and 2 bases at J, leaving 6 bases unmatched. The CDR3 DNA sequence: TGTGCCAGCAGCCAACTGCTGGACAGGACCTACGAGCAGTACTTC. Translation gives CASSQLLDRTYEQYF.

This clonotype was observed a handful of times. This rearrangement joins TRBV20-1 to TRBJ2-5, with D maybe TRBD2 (6 bases). The CDR3 spans 12 residues. Germline values: CDR1 DFQATT, CDR2 SNEGSKA (reference sequence). V lost 6 bases, J lost 5 bases, and 13 bases lay in between. The CDR3 sequence: CSAEGLSETQYF. The CDR3 nucleotides are TGCAGTGCGGAGGGACTTAGCGAGACCCAGTACTTC.

This clonotype was recorded at least ten times. The V and J genes are TRBV6-5 and TRBJ1-1, with a tentative D call TRBD1 (5 bases). The germline V and J ends were trimmed by 2 bases and 4 bases, with 14 bases remaining between them. The CDR3 runs to 15 residues. Germline V gives CDR1 MNHEY, CDR2 SVGAGI. CDR3 in amino acids: CASSYPAGARTEAFF. The CDR3 bases are TGTGCCAGCAGTTACCCGGCCGGGGCGCGCACTGAAGCTTTCTTT.

The chain links TRBV9 to TRBJ2-3; 8 bases line up with TRBD1. The trim removed 0 bases at V and 1 base at J, leaving 7 bases unmatched. This CDR3 has 17 amino acids. Germline CDR1 SGDLS, CDR2 YYNGEE. The CDR3 DNA follows: TGTGCCAGCAGCGTAGCTCGGACAGGGTTCGGCACAGATACGCAGTATTTT. Protein: CASSVARTGFGTDTQYF.